These 5 T cell receptor beta chains originate from one sample sequenced in a study of blood T cells in healthy people across ages. A second PCR, run for roughly 6 to 11 cycles, used a sample-barcoded 5' primer plus a J-beta primer mix. From the 5' RACE reads, TCRdb called clonotypes with MiXCR, one entry per CDR3 protein. The sample lists roughly 1.7 million distinct CDR3 sequences; 30% to 40% were seen once. Sequencing used blood. These receptors were obtained from a woman aged 30 to 39 in good health.

In this sample, this clonotype turned up a few times. The chain uses TRBV25-1 and TRBJ1-4; D call uncertain. CDR3 size: 13 residues. The germline V gene has CDR1 MGHDK and CDR2 SYGVNS. Between the trimmed V and J ends, which lost 5 bases and 0 bases, there was a span of 4 bases. CDR3 amino acids: CASSRSTNEKLFF. The CDR3 bases are TGTGCCAGCAGTCGATCAACTAATGAAAAACTGTTTTTT.

This clonotype is a singleton in its sample. The V and J genes are TRBV15 and TRBJ1-5; D gene uncertain. Per the germline V gene, CDR1 is LNHNV and CDR2 is YYDKDF (reference sequence). Trimming removed 2 bases from V and 4 bases from J, with 12 bases in between. The CDR3 contains 15 residues. The CDR3 sequence is CATSRPVSKNQPQHF. The CDR3 DNA reads as TGTGCCACCAGCAGACCGGTCAGTAAGAATCAGCCCCAGCATTTT. The full variable domain, its missing parts supplied by reference TRBV15 and TRBJ1-5, is DAMVIQNPRYQVTQFGKPVTLSCSQTLNHNVMYWYQQKSSQAPKLLFHYYDKDFNNEADTPDNFQSRRPNTSFCFLDIRSPGLGDTAMYLCATSRPVSKNQPQHFGDGTRLSIL.

This rearrangement joins TRBV6-6 to TRBJ2-1; 7 bases are shared with TRBD2. The CDR3 is made up of 13 amino acids. The junction had 10 bases not matched to a gene; V was cut back by 10 bases and J by 7 bases. Germline V gene sequence: CDR1 MNHNY, CDR2 SVGAGI (reference sequence). CDR3 protein: CATAETSRNEQFF. CDR3 in DNA: TGTGCCACCGCGGAGACTAGCAGAAATGAGCAGTTCTTC.

CDR3 sequence (DNA): TGTGCCAGCAGCTCCCTCTGGCCGGGGGGGCCCGAAGAGACCCAGTACTTC. Protein sequence: CASSSLWPGGPEETQYF. The V call is TRBV3-1, the J call TRBJ2-5; 8 bases align to TRBD2. The germline CDR1 and CDR2 sequences are LGHDT and YNNKEL (reference sequence). This CDR3 has 17 amino acids. V was pared by 5 bases and J by 3 bases, with 14 bases of the junction left unmatched.

V usage is TRBV2 and J usage is TRBJ2-5; D gene ambiguous. The J call may be incorrect, as the DNA end agrees better with TRBJ2-7. Per germline, CDR1 SNHLY and CDR2 FYNNEI. The CDR3 spans 12 residues. The CDR3 loop is CASMWPPGEQYF. CDR3 in DNA: TGTGCCAGCATGTGGCCCCCGGGCGAGCAGTACTTC.